This T cell receptor beta chain was captured in a study of blood T cell repertoires in COVID-19. Looking at the study overall: Acute and convalescent COVID-19 specimens originated in the United States, Italy and Spain. In each case, the material was cDNA or gDNA derived from T cells, B-cell-depleted T cells, or PBMCs.

Seattle enrolled patients during active infection and tracked them longitudinally. CDR3 length: 11 amino acids. V was cut by 5 bases and J by 7 bases, with 9 bases left in between. Only in-frame clones appear in the TCRdb table, and some are missing; sequencing was by immunoSEQ multiplex PCR. The sample includes about 69,000 clones, under 90% seen only once; the top ten take about an eighth. The chain links TRBV12-3 or TRBV12-4 to TRBJ2-7; D gene unclear. The sequence came from a man between 45 and 60 years old with COVID-19, enrolled during active disease. The sequenced sample consisted of peripheral blood. The CDR3 sequence: CASSPGLEQYF. The CDR3 DNA reads as TGTGCCAGCAGTCCAGGCCTGGAGCAGTACTTC.